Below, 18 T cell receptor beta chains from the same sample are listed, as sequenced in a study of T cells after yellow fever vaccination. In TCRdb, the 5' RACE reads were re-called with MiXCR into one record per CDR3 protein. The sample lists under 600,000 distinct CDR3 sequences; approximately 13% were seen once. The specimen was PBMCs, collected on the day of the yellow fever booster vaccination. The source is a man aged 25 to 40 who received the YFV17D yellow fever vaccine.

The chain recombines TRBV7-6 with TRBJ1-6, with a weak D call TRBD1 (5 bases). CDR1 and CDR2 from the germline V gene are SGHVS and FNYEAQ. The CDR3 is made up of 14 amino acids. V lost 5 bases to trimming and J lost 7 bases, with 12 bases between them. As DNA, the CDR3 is TGTGCCAGCAGCCAATCCGAGGGGAATTCACCCCTCCACTTT. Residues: CASSQSEGNSPLHF.

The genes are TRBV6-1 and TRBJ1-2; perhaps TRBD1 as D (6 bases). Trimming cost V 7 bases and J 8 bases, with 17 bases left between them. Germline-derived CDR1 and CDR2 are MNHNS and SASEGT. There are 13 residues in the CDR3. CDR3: CASITRGSRGYTF. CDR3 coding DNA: TGTGCCAGCATAACCAGGGGTTCTCGGGGCTACACCTTC.

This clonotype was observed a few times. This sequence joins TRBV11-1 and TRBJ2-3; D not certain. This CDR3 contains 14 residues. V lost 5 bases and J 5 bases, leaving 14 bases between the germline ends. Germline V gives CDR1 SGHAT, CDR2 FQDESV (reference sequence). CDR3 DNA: TGTGCCAGCAGCGACCGTGGGATGCAAGATACGCAGTATTTT. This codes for CASSDRGMQDTQYF.

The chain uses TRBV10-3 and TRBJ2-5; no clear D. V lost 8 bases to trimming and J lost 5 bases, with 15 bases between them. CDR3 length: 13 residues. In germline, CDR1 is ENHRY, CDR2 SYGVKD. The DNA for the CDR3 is TGTGCCATCTCTGAGGTTCGGTCGGAGACCCAGTACTTC. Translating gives CAISEVRSETQYF.

CDR3 nucleotides: TGTGCCTGGAGTGTCGGGGGAAACTCTGGAAACACCATATATTTT. Its protein product is CAWSVGGNSGNTIYF. This chain connects TRBV30 to TRBJ1-3; a possible D gene is TRBD1 (5 bases). This CDR3 has 15 amino acids. The V end was cut by 0 bases, the J end by 0 bases, with 9 bases between. Germline CDR1 is GTSNPN and CDR2 is SVGIG (reference sequence).

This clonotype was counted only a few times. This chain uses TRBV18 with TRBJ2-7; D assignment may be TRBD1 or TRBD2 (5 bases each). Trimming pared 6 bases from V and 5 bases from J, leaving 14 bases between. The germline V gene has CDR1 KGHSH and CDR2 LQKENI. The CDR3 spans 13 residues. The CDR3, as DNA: TGTGCCAGCTCGCCCGGGACCCTCGACGAGCAGTACTTC. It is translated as CASSPGTLDEQYF.

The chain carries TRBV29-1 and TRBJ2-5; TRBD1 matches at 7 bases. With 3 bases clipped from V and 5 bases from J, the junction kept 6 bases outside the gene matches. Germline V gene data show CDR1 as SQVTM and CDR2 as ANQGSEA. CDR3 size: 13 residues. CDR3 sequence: CSVDKGAKETQYF. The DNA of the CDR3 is TGCAGCGTTGATAAGGGGGCGAAGGAGACCCAGTACTTC.

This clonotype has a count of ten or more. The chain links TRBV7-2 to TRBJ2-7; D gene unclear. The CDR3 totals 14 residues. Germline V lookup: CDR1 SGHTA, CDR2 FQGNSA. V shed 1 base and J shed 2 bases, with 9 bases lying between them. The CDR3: CASSLVRPPYEQYF. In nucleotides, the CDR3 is TGTGCCAGCAGCTTAGTCCGGCCTCCCTACGAGCAGTACTTC.

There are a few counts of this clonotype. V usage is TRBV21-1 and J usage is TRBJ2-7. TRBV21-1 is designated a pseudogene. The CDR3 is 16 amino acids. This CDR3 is CASVSPGQDTSYEQYF. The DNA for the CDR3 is TGTGCCAGCGTCTCTCCTGGCCAGGATACCTCCTACGAGCAGTACTTC.

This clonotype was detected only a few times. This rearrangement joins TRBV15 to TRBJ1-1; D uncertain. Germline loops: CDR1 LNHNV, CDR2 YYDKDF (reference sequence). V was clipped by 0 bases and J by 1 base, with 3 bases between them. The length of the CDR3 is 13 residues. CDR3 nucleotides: TGTGCCACCAGCAGAGATAAGAACACTGAAGCTTTCTTT. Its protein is CATSRDKNTEAFF.

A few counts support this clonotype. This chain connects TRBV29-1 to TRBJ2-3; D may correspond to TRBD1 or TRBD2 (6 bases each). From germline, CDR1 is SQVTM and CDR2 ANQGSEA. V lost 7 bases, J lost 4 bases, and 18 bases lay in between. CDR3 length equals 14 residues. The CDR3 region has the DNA TGCAGCGCTTCGCCGAGGGGGGCGGCAGATACGCAGTATTTT. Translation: CSASPRGAADTQYF.

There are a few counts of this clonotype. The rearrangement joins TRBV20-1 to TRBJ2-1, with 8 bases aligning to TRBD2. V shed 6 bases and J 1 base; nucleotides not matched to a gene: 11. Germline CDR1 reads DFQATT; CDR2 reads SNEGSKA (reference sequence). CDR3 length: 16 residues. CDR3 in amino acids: CSAQPLAADSYNEQFF. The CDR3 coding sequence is TGCAGTGCCCAACCACTAGCGGCCGATTCCTACAATGAGCAGTTCTTC.

The CDR3 region has the DNA TGTGCCAGCAGTGATCCGGGGGGGAACACTGAAGCTTTCTTT. This encodes CASSDPGGNTEAFF. V gene TRBV2 combines with J gene TRBJ1-1; perhaps TRBD1 as D (5 bases). From germline, CDR1 is SNHLY and CDR2 FYNNEI. Trimming cost V 3 bases and J 1 base, with 9 bases left between them. The CDR3 has 14 residues.

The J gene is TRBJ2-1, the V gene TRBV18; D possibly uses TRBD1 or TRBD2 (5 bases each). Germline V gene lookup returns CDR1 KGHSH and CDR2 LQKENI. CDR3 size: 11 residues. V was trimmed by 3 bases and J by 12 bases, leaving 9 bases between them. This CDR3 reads CASSPMGRQFF. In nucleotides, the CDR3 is TGTGCCAGCTCACCCATGGGACGGCAGTTCTTC.

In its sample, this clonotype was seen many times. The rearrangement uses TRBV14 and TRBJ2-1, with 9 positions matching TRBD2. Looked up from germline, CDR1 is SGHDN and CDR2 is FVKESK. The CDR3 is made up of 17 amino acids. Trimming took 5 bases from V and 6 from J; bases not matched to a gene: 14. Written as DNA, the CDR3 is TGTGCCAGCAGCACCCAGCGCTTAGCGGGAGTATCCAATGAGCAGTTCTTC. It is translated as CASSTQRLAGVSNEQFF.

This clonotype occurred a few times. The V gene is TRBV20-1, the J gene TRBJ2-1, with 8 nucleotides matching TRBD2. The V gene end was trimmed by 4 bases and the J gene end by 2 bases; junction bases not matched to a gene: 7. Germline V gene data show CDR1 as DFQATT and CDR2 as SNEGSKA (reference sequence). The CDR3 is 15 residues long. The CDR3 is CSATAPSGPYNEQFF. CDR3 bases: TGCAGTGCTACGGCGCCTAGCGGGCCCTACAATGAGCAGTTCTTC.

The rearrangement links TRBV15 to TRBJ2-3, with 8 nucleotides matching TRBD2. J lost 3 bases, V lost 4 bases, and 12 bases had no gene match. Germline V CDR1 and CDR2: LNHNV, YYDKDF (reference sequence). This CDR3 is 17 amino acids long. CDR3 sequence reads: CATSIDGTGGPTDTQYF. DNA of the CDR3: TGTGCCACCAGCATAGATGGGACGGGAGGGCCTACAGATACGCAGTATTTT.

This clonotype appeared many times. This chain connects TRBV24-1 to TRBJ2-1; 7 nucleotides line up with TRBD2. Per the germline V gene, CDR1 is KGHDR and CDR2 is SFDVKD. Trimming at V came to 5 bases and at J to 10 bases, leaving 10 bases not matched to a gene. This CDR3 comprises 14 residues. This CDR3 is CATSAIGRPWEQFF. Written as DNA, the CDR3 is TGTGCCACCAGTGCAATCGGGAGGCCCTGGGAGCAGTTCTTC.